The rows below give T cell receptor beta chains drawn from one sample of a study of CD8 T cells in ankylosing spondylitis. In TCRdb, the 5' RACE reads were re-called with MiXCR into one record per CDR3 protein. Among approximately 140,000 distinct CDR3 sequences listed, 15% to 20% were seen once. The sequenced sample was blood, either unsorted or a sorted T cell fraction (not recorded which). These receptors were collected from a male donor with ankylosing spondylitis. Both conserved end residues are part of each CDR3. The order of the fields is CDR3 DNA, CDR3 protein, D gene, V gene, CDR3 length, J gene, clone size. D genes are given only for firm matches. For some rows the clone size is stated as once, few or many, or as a class when expanded; others skip it.

TGTGCCAGCAGCGCACCCACGACAGGGGCGTGGGACGGCTACACCTTC,CASSAPTTGAWDGYTF,TRBD1,TRBV7-8,16,TRBJ1-2,NA
TGTGCCAGCAGCGTAGCTGGACTAGCTTATGAGCAGTTCTTC,CASSVAGLAYEQFF,TRBD2,TRBV9,14,TRBJ2-1,few
TGTGCCAGCAGTGCTCGGGACAGGAGCTCCTACAATGAGCAGTTCTTC,CASSARDRSSYNEQFF,TRBD1,TRBV6-1,16,TRBJ2-1,few
TGTGCCAGCAGCTTAGCTAGCGGGAGGGCCTCCCATGAGCAGTTCTTC,CASSLASGRASHEQFF,TRBD2,TRBV7-9,16,TRBJ2-1,NA
TGTGCCACCAGTTCGGGACAGGGCGAATACGAGCAGTACTTC,CATSSGQGEYEQYF,TRBD1,TRBV15,14,TRBJ2-7,NA
TGTGCCAGCGGGACGGACCGAAGCCAATACTTC,CASGTDRSQYF,NA,TRBV2,11,TRBJ2-7,few
TGTGCCAGCAGCATTGACTACATTGCCTACGAGCAGTACTTC,CASSIDYIAYEQYF,NA,TRBV7-9,14,TRBJ2-7,many
TGTGCCAGCAGACCGGGACAGGGCACAGATACGCAGTATTTT,CASRPGQGTDTQYF,TRBD1,TRBV3-1,14,TRBJ2-3,NA
TGCATGCAGAGACTAGCTAAGGGCTTCTCCTACGAGCAGTACTTC,CMQRLAKGFSYEQYF,TRBD2,TRBV20-1,15,TRBJ2-7,few
TGTGCCAGCTCACCATCATCGGGACCGCGACACCAAGAGACCCAGTACTTC,CASSPSSGPRHQETQYF,NA,TRBV18,17,TRBJ2-5,NA
TGTGCCACCTCGGCAGGGGCTGGGGCCAACGTCCTGACTTTC,CATSAGAGANVLTF,NA,TRBV7-9,14,TRBJ2-6,NA
TGCAGTGCTGGGCCGGGACTAGCGACCTACAATGAGCAGTTCTTC,CSAGPGLATYNEQFF,TRBD2,TRBV20-1,15,TRBJ2-1,few
TGTGCCAGCAGACAGATAGGACGGGCCTCGGAAGCTTTCTTT,CASRQIGRASEAFF,NA,TRBV6-1,14,TRBJ1-1,few
TGCAGTGCGAGAGGTGGAACCGGGGAGCTGTTTTTT,CSARGGTGELFF,NA,TRBV20-1,12,TRBJ2-2,few
TGCGCCAGCAGCTTGGCTAGCGGGAGTGACGAGCAGTACTTC,CASSLASGSDEQYF,TRBD2,TRBV5-1,14,TRBJ2-7,few
TGTGCCAGCGGGTATTCCGATGAAAAACTGTTTTTT,CASGYSDEKLFF,NA,TRBV7-9,12,TRBJ1-4,NA
TGTGCCAGCAGTTTGGGGGTCACCGGGGAGCTGTTTTTT,CASSLGVTGELFF,NA,TRBV12-3/TRBV12-4,13,TRBJ2-2,many
TGCGCCAGCAGCTTGGACGGCGATAGCAATCAGCCCCAGCATTTT,CASSLDGDSNQPQHF,NA,TRBV5-1,15,TRBJ1-5,NA
TGTGCCAGCAGCCCCCAGGGGTCGGGGACACCCCATTCACCCCTCCACTTT,CASSPQGSGTPHSPLHF,NA,TRBV9,17,TRBJ1-6,many
TGCAGTGCTAGAGACCGCCAAGCGGGGGGATATGAGCAGTTCTTC,CSARDRQAGGYEQFF,TRBD2,TRBV20-1,15,TRBJ2-1,few
TGTGCCAGCAGCTTAGGACAGGGTGAAGCTTTCTTT,CASSLGQGEAFF,TRBD1,TRBV5-6,12,TRBJ1-1,NA
TGTGCCAGCAGTGCCCGGGCCCCACTTGAGCAGTTCTTC,CASSARAPLEQFF,NA,TRBV12-3/TRBV12-4,13,TRBJ2-1,many
TGTGCCAGCAGTTATACCGACAGGGGCGTCACCGGGGAGCTGTTTTTT,CASSYTDRGVTGELFF,TRBD1,TRBV27,16,TRBJ2-2,few
TGTGCCATCAGTGAAGGCCAGGGGGCGAACACCGGGGAGCTGTTTTTT,CAISEGQGANTGELFF,TRBD1,TRBV10-3,16,TRBJ2-2,few
TGTGCCAGCAGTTTAGGGAAGGGCAATCAGCCCCAGCATTTT,CASSLGKGNQPQHF,NA,TRBV27,14,TRBJ1-5,NA
TGTGCCAGCAGGGGGACAGTCCATGAGCAGTTCTTC,CASRGTVHEQFF,TRBD1,TRBV2,12,TRBJ2-1,once
TGTGCCAGTAGGGCAGTCCCAGAAGAGACCCAGTACTTC,CASRAVPEETQYF,NA,TRBV7-3,13,TRBJ2-5,NA
TGTGCCAGCAGCCGCGGCCGGCCAGATACGCAGTATTTT,CASSRGRPDTQYF,NA,TRBV14,13,TRBJ2-3,NA
TGTGCCAGCAGCTTAGCCGGGAGTCGCACAGATACGCAGTATTTT,CASSLAGSRTDTQYF,NA,TRBV7-9,15,TRBJ2-3,NA
TGTGCCAGCAGTTTAGAGGGACAGGGTAGCAATCAGCCCCAGCATTTT,CASSLEGQGSNQPQHF,TRBD1,TRBV12-3/TRBV12-4,16,TRBJ1-5,NA
TGCGCCAGCAGCCAAGATAGTGGCGGGAGAGCCAATGAGCAGTTCTTC,CASSQDSGGRANEQFF,TRBD2,TRBV4-1,16,TRBJ2-1,few
TGCAGTGCTAGGGCCGGGACTAGCGGGTTTTGGGAGACCCAGTACTTC,CSARAGTSGFWETQYF,TRBD2,TRBV20-1,16,TRBJ2-5,few
TGCGCCAGCAGCTTGGCACCGGACAGGAGGTATGTTGAGCAGTACTTC,CASSLAPDRRYVEQYF,TRBD1,TRBV5-1,16,TRBJ2-7,few
TGTGCCAGCAGTTTCCGGGACAGCTCCTACGAGCAGTACTTC,CASSFRDSSYEQYF,TRBD1,TRBV27,14,TRBJ2-7,once
TGTGCCAGCAAAGAAGGAGGGGCTGCCGATAACTATGGCTACACCTTC,CASKEGGAADNYGYTF,NA,TRBV12-3/TRBV12-4,16,TRBJ1-2,few
TGCAGTGCCCTTAACTGGAGCGACTATGGCTACACCTTC,CSALNWSDYGYTF,NA,TRBV20-1,13,TRBJ1-2,NA
TGTGCCAGCAGCTTATTGCTCTTCCGCGAGACCCAGTACTTC,CASSLLLFRETQYF,NA,TRBV7-8,14,TRBJ2-5,few
TGCGCCAGCAGCTTGGTGCCAGGGTCATCCTACGAGCAGTACTTC,CASSLVPGSSYEQYF,NA,TRBV5-1,15,TRBJ2-7,NA
TGTGCCAGCAGTTTTATCGGCAGGGGGTACGAGCAGTACTTC,CASSFIGRGYEQYF,TRBD1,TRBV12-3/TRBV12-4,14,TRBJ2-7,few
TGCGCCAGCAGCCAAGAGGTGGGCTTGGGGGACTATGGCTACACCTTC,CASSQEVGLGDYGYTF,NA,TRBV4-1,16,TRBJ1-2,few
TGTGCCACCAGTGTCCCTTCTACAGGGTTTTCAGATACGCAGTATTTT,CATSVPSTGFSDTQYF,NA,TRBV24-1,16,TRBJ2-3,few
TGTGCCAGCAGCTTAGTATCAGGAGGCTACACCTTC,CASSLVSGGYTF,NA,TRBV7-9,12,TRBJ1-2,few
TGTGCCATTCGGACAGGGGGCTACGAGCAGTACTTC,CAIRTGGYEQYF,TRBD1,TRBV10-3,12,TRBJ2-7,few
TGTGCCAGCTCACCCCGGGCAGGGGGCGTTTCTGGGGCCAACGTCCTGACTTTC,CASSPRAGGVSGANVLTF,TRBD1,TRBV18,18,TRBJ2-6,NA
TGCAGCGTTGAAGGTAACCCGCGGGACAGCACAGATACGCAGTATTTT,CSVEGNPRDSTDTQYF,NA,TRBV29-1,16,TRBJ2-3,many
TGCAGCGTTGACGGCGGGACTAGCGGGAGGCCCACCTACGAGCAGTACTTC,CSVDGGTSGRPTYEQYF,TRBD2,TRBV29-1,17,TRBJ2-7,few
TGTGCCAGCAGCTGGGGACAGGGCAATCAGCCCCAGCATTTT,CASSWGQGNQPQHF,TRBD1,TRBV27,14,TRBJ1-5,NA
TGTGCCAGCAGCTTAGCTAACGGACTATCCGGGGATACGCAGTATTTT,CASSLANGLSGDTQYF,NA,TRBV7-2,16,TRBJ2-3,NA
TGTGCCAGCAGCCCCCCACGTGGTGATACGCAGTATTTT,CASSPPRGDTQYF,NA,TRBV7-9,13,TRBJ2-3,NA
TGTGCCAGCAGCCTACTTCGCGCTAGCGGGAGGACAAATGAGCAGTTCTTC,CASSLLRASGRTNEQFF,TRBD2,TRBV5-5,17,TRBJ2-1,NA
TGTGCCAGCAGCCTCTCCCGGGACAGGGGGCCTGCTAACTATGGCTACACCTTC,CASSLSRDRGPANYGYTF,TRBD1,TRBV6-1,18,TRBJ1-2,NA
TGTGCCAGCAGTTTGGGGACTAGCGGGGGGAATGAGCAGTTCTTC,CASSLGTSGGNEQFF,TRBD2,TRBV27,15,TRBJ2-1,many
TGCGCCAGCCAGCCGGGACTAGCGGCCTCCTACAATGAGCAGTTCTTC,CASQPGLAASYNEQFF,TRBD2,TRBV5-1,16,TRBJ2-1,NA
TGCAGCGTTGCGGGGCCCGAAGGGGAGACCCAGTACTTC,CSVAGPEGETQYF,NA,TRBV29-1,13,TRBJ2-5,NA
TGTGCCACCACTAGGGGAAAGGGAGTGGGCCGGGACGAGCAGTACTTC,CATTRGKGVGRDEQYF,NA,TRBV6-1,16,TRBJ2-7,few
TGTGCCAGTCGGTATTGGCCCAACACCGGGGAGCTGTTTTTT,CASRYWPNTGELFF,NA,TRBV27,14,TRBJ2-2,NA
TGTGCCAGCAGCCAAGTCACCCTAGGGGGGCAGGTATACGAGCAGTACTTC,CASSQVTLGGQVYEQYF,NA,TRBV4-2,17,TRBJ2-7,NA
TGTGCCAGCAGCCAAGAGGTCACAGGGAGGGCAGCAGGGAACACTGAAGCTTTCTTT,CASSQEVTGRAAGNTEAFF,NA,TRBV3-1,19,TRBJ1-1,NA
TGTGCCAGCGGCGCGGGAGGGAGGAGCTCCTACAATGAGCAGTTCTTC,CASGAGGRSSYNEQFF,TRBD2,TRBV2,16,TRBJ2-1,many